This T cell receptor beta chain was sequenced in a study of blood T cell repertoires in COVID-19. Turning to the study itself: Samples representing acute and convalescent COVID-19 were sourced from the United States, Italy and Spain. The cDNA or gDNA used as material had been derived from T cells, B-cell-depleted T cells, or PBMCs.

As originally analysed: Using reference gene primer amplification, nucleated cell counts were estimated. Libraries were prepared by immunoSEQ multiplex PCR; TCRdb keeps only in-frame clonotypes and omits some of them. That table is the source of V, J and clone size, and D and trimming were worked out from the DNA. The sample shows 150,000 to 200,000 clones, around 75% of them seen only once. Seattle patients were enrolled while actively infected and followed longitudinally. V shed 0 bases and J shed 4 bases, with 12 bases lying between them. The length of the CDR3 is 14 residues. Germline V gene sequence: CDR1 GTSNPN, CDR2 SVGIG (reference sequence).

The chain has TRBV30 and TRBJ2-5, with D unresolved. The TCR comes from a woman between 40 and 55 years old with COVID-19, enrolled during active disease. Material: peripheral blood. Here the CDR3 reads CAWSVLVGTETQYF. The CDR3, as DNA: TGTGCCTGGAGTGTACTGGTGGGCACAGAGACCCAGTACTTC.